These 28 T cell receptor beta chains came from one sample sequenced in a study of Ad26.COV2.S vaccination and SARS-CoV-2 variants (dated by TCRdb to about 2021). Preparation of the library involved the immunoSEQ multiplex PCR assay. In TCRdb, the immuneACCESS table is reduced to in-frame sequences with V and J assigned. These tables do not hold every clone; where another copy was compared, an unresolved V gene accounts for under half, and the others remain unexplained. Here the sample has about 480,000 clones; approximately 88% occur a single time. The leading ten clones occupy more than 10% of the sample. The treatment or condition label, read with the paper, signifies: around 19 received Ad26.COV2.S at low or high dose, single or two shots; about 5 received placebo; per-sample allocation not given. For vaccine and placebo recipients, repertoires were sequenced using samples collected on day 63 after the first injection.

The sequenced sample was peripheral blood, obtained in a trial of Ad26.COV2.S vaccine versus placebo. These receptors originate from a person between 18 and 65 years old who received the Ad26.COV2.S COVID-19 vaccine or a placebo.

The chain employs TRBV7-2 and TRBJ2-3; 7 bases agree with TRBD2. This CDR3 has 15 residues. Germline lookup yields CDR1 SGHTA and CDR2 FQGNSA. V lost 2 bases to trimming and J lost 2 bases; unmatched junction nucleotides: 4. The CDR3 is CASSLLGRDTDTQYF. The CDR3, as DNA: TGTGCCAGCAGCTTACTTGGGAGGGACACAGATACGCAGTATTTT.

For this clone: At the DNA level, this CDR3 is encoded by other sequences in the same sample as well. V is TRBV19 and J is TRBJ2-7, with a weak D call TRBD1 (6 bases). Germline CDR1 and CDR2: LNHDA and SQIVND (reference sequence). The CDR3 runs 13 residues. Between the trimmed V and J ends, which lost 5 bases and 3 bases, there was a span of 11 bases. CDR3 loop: CASSPLDSYEQYF. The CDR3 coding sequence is TGTGCCAGTAGTCCGCTGGACAGCTACGAGCAGTACTTC.

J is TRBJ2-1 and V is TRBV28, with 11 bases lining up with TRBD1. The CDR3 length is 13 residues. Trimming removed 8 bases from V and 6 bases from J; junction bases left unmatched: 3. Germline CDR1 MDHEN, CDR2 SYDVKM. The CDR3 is CASGQGAGNEQFF. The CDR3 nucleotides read TGTGCCAGCGGACAGGGGGCTGGCAATGAGCAGTTCTTC.

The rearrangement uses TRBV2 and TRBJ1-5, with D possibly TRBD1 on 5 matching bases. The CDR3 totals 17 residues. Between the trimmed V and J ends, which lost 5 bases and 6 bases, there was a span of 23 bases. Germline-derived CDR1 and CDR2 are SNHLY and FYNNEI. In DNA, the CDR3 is TGTGCCAGCAGTCTCCGCGGGACCCGCGGACGGGGTCAGCCCCAGCATTTT. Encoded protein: CASSLRGTRGRGQPQHF.

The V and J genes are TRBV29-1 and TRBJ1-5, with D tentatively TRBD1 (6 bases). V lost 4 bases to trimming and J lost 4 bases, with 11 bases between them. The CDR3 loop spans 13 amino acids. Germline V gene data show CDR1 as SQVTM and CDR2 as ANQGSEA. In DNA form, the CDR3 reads TGCAGCGTTGTACAGGGCGCAAATCAGCCCCAGCATTTT. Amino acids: CSVVQGANQPQHF.

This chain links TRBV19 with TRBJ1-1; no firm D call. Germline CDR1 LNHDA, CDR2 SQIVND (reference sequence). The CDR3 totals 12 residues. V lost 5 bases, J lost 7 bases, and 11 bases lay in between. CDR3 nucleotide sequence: TGTGCCAGTAGTTTGGGTGTTAATGAAGCTTTCTTT. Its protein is CASSLGVNEAFF.

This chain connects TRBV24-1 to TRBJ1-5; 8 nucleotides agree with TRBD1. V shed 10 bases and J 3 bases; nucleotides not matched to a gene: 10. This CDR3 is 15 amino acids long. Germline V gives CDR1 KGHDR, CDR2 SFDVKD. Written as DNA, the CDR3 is TGTGCCACAAACAGGGGGAAAGGGATCAATCAGCCCCAGCATTTT. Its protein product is CATNRGKGINQPQHF.

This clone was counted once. The DNA for the CDR3 is TGTGCCAGCAACAACAGGGACCAAGAGACCCAGTACTTC. Protein sequence: CASNNRDQETQYF. The V gene is TRBV5-4, the J gene TRBJ2-5; a possible D gene is TRBD1 (6 bases). Germline V lookup: CDR1 SGHNT, CDR2 YYREEE (reference sequence). V gave up 6 bases and J gave up 0 bases, with 9 bases separating them. This CDR3 region has 13 residues.

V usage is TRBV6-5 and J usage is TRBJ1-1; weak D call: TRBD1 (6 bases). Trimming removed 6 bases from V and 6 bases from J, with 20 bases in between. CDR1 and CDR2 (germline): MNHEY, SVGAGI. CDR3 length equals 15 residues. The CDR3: CASRPSRSGASEAFF. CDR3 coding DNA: TGTGCCAGCAGGCCGTCGCGATCAGGGGCCTCTGAAGCTTTCTTT.

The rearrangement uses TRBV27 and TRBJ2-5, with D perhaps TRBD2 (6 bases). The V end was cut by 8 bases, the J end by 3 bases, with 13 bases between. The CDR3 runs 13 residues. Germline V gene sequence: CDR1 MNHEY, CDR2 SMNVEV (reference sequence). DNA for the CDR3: TGTGCCAGCCGCCCACTAGCAGAAGAGACCCAGTACTTC. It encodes CASRPLAEETQYF.

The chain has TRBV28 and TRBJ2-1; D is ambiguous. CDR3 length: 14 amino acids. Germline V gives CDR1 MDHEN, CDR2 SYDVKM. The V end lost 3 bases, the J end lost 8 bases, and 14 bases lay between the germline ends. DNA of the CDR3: TGTGCCAGCAGTTTTCTCCGACTGCCCGATGAGCAGTTCTTC. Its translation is CASSFLRLPDEQFF.

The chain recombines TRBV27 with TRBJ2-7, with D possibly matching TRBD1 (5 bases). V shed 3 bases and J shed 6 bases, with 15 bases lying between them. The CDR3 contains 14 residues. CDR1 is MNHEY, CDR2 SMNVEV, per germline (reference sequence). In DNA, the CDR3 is TGTGCCAGCAGTTTGTCCCAGGGTTCGGCCGAGCAGTACTTC. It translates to CASSLSQGSAEQYF.

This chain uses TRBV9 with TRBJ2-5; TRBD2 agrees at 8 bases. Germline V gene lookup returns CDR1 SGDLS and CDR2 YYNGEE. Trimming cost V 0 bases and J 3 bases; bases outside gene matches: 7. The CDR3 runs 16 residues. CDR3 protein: CASSVATGAGEETQYF. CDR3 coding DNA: TGTGCCAGCAGCGTAGCTACGGGAGCGGGGGAAGAGACCCAGTACTTC.

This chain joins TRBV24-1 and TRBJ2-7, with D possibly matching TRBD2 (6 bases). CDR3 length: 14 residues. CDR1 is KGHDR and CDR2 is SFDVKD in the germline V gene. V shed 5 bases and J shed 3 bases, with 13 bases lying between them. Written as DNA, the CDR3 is TGTGCCACCAGTGGCTCTAGCGAACGCTACGAGCAGTACTTC. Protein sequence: CATSGSSERYEQYF.

In DNA form, the CDR3 reads TGTGCCAGCAGCGTAGAGGGGGTGAGAAATCAGCCCCAGCATTTT. As protein: CASSVEGVRNQPQHF. The chain links TRBV9 to TRBJ1-5; possibly TRBD1 for D (6 bases). CDR3 size: 15 residues. Germline V lookup: CDR1 SGDLS, CDR2 YYNGEE. The V end was cut by 0 bases, the J end by 4 bases, with 11 bases between.

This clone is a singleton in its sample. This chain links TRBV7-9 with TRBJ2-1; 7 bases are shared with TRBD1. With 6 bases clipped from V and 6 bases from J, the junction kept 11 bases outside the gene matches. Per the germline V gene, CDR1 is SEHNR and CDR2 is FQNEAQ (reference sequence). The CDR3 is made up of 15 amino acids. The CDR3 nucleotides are TGTGCCAGCAGGCGACAGGGAGACGTTAGCAATGAGCAGTTCTTC. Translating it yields CASRRQGDVSNEQFF.

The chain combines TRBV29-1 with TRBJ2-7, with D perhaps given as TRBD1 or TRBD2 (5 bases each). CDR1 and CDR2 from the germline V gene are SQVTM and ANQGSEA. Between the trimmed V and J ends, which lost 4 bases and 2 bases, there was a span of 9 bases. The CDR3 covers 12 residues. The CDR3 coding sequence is TGCAGCGTTGTGAAGGGACCCTACGAGCAGTACTTC. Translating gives CSVVKGPYEQYF.

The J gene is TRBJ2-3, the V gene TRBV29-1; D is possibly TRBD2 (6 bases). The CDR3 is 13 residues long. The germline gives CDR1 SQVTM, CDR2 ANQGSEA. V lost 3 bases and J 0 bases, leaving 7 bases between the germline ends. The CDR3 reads CSVDGGSTDTQYF. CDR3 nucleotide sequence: TGCAGCGTTGACGGGGGAAGCACAGATACGCAGTATTTT.

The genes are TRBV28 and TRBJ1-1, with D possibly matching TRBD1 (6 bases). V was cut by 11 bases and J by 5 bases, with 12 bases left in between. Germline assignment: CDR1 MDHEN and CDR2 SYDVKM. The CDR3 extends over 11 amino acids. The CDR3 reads CAGQRGTEAFF. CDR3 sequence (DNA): TGTGCCGGACAGCGTGGGACTGAAGCTTTCTTT.

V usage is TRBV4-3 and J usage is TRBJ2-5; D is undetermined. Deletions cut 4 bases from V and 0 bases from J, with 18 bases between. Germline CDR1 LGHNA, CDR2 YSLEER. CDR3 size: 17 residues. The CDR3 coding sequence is TGCGCCAGCAGCCTCGGTGTTGTAGGGTCGTACCAAGAGACCCAGTACTTC. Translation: CASSLGVVGSYQETQYF.

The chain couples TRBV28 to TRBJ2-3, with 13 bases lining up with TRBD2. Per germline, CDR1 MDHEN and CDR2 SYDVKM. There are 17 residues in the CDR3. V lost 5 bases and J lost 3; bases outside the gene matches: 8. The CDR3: CASSPWGGLAGTDTQYF. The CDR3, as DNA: TGTGCCAGCAGTCCCTGGGGGGGACTAGCGGGGACAGATACGCAGTATTTT.

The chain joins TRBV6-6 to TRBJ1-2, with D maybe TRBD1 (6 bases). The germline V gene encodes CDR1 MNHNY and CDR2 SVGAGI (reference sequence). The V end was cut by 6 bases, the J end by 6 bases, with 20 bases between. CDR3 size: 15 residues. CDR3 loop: CASSAAGTTVDGYTF. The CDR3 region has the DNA TGTGCCAGCAGCGCGGCCGGGACAACGGTGGATGGCTACACCTTC.

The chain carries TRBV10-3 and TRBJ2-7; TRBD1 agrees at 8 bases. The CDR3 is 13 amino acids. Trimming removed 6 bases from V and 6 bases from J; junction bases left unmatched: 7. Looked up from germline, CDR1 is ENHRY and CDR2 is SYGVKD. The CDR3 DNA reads TGTGCCATCAGCCGGGACAGGTCAGGCGAGCAGTACTTC. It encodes CAISRDRSGEQYF.

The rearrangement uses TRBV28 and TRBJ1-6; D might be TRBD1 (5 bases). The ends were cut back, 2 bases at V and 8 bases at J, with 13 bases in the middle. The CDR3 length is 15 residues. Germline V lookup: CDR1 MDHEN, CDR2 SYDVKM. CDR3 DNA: TGTGCCAGCAGTTTAGTGGGCAGGGCGTATTCACCCCTCCACTTT. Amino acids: CASSLVGRAYSPLHF.

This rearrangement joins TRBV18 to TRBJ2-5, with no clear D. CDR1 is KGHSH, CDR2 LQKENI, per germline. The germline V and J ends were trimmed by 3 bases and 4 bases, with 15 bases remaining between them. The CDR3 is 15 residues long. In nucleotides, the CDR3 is TGTGCCAGCTCACCTCGTAGTGCTGTCGGAGAGACCCAGTACTTC. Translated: CASSPRSAVGETQYF.

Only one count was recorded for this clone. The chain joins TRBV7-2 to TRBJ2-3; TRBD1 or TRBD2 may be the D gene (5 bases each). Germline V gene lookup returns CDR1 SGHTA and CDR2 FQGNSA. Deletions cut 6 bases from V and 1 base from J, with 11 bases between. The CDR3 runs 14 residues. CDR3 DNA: TGTGCCAGCAGACTAGGGGTGGGCACAGATACGCAGTATTTT. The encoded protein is CASRLGVGTDTQYF.

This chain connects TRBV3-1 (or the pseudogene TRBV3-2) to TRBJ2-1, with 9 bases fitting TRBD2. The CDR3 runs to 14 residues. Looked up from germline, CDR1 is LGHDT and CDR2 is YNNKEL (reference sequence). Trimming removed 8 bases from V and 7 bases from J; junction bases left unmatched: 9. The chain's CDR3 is CASGVSGRWNEQFF. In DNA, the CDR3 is TGTGCCAGCGGGGTAAGCGGGAGGTGGAATGAGCAGTTCTTC.

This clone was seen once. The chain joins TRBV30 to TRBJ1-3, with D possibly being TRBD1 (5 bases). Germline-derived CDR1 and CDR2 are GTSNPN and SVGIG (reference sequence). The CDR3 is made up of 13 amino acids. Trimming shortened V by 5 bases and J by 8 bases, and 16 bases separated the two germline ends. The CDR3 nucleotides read TGTGCCTGGGGGGGGATTGTTAGTGACACCATATATTTT. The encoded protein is CAWGGIVSDTIYF.